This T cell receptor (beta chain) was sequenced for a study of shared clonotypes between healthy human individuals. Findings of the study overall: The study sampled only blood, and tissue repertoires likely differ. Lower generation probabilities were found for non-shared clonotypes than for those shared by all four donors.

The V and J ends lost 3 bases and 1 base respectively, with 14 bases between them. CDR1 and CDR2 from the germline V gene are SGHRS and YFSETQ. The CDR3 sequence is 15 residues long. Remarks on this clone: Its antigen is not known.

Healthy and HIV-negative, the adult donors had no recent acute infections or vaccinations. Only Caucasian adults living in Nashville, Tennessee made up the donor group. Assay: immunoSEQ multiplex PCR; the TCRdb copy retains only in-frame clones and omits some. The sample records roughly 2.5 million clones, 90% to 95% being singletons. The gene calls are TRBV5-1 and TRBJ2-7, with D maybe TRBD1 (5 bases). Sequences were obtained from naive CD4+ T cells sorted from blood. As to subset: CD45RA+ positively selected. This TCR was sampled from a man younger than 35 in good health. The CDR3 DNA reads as TGCGCCAGCAGCTCTAATATCAGGGATTCCTACGAGCAGTACTTC. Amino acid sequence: CASSSNIRDSYEQYF. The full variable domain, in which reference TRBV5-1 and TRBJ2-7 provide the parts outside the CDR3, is KAGVTQTPRYLIKTRGQQVTLSCSPISGHRSVSWYQQTPGQGLQFLFEYFSETQRNKGNFPGRFSGRQFSNSRSEMNVSTLELGDSALYLCASSSNIRDSYEQYFGPGTRLTVT.